The text below deals with one TCR beta chain. As originally analysed: Reference gene primer amplification yielded estimated nucleated cell counts. Sequencing was performed with immunoSEQ multiplex PCR; in TCRdb, only in-frame clones are kept and a portion is missing. The D gene and trimming were derived from the DNA, and the V and J assignments and clone size from that table. Here the sample spans around 320,000 clones, around 92% being singletons. The CDR3 loop spans 14 amino acids. Looked up from germline, CDR1 is MGHRA and CDR2 is YSYEKL. V was pared by 0 bases and J by 6 bases, with 9 bases between. This sample was included in a study of blood T cell repertoires in COVID-19.

The V call is TRBV4-1, the J call TRBJ2-1; D call uncertain. What was sequenced was PBMCs or T cells enriched from blood (not recorded which). This clonotype was sampled from a woman in her 50s who had been exposed to COVID-19. CDR3 region: CASSQDRSRNEQFF. DNA for the CDR3: TGCGCCAGCAGCCAAGATCGGTCCCGCAATGAGCAGTTCTTC.